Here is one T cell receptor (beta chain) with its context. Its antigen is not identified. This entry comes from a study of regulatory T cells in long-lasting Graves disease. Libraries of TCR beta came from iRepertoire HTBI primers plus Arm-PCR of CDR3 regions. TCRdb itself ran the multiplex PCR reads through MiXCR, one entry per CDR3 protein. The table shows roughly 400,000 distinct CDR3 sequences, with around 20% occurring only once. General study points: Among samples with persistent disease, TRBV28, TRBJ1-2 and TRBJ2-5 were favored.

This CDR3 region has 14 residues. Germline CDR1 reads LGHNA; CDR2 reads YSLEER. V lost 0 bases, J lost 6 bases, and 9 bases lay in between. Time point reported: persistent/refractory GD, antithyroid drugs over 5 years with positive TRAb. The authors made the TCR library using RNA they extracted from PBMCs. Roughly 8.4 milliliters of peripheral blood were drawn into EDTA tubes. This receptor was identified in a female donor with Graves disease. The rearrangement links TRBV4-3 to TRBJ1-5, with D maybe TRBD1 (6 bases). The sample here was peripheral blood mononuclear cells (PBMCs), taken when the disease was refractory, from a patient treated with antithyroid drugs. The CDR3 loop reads CASSQDTGIQPQHF. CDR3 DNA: TGCGCCAGCAGCCAAGATACAGGGATTCAGCCCCAGCATTTT.